This paragraph reports one T cell receptor beta chain. This specimen belongs to a study of blood T cell repertoires in COVID-19. The CDR3 length is 15 residues. V lost 1 base to trimming and J lost 0 bases, with 10 bases between them. The germline gives CDR1 LNHDA, CDR2 SQIVND (reference sequence). Clones were read by immunoSEQ multiplex PCR, and TCRdb kept only the in-frame ones, dropping some. The table lists 150,000 or so clones, about four fifths of them singletons, with about 3.4% in the top ten. The clonotype was recovered from a woman aged 60 to 75 who had recovered from COVID-19. Sequenced sample: PBMCs or T cells enriched from blood (not recorded which). This rearrangement joins TRBV19 to TRBJ2-7; a possible D gene is TRBD2 (6 bases). The DNA of the CDR3 is TGTGCCAGTAGTATAGCCGCTAGCGCCTCCTACGAGCAGTACTTC. The encoded protein is CASSIAASASYEQYF.